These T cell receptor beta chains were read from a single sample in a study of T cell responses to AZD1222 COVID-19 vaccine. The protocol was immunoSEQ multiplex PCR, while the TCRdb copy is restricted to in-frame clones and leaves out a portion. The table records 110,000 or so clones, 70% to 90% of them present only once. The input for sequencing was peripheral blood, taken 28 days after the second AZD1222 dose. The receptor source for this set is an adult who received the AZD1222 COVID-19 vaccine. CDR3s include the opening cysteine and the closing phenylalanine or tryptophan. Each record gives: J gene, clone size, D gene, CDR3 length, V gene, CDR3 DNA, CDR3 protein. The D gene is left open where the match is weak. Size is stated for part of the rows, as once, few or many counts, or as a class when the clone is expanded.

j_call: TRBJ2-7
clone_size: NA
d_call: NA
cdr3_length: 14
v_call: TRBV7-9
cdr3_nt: TGTGCCAGCAGCCCTCGGTTGGGTTCCTACGAGCAGTACTTC
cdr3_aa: CASSPRLGSYEQYF

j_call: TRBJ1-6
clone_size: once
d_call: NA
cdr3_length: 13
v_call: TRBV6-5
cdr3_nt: TGTGCCAGCAGAGATACGACAGTCTCACCCCTCCACTTT
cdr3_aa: CASRDTTVSPLHF

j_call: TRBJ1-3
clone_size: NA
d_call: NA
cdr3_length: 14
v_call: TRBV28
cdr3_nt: TGTGCCAGCAGTTTCCTTTTTCTTGGAAACACCATATATTTT
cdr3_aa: CASSFLFLGNTIYF

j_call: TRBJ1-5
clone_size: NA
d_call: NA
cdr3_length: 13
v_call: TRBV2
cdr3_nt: TGTGCCAGCGGGGCGGTTAGCAATCAGCCCCAGCATTTT
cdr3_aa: CASGAVSNQPQHF

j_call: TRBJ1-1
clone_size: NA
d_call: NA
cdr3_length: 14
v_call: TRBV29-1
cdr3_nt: TGCAGCGTGGGAACCGGGGTTTGGAACACTGAAGCTTTCTTT
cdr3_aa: CSVGTGVWNTEAFF

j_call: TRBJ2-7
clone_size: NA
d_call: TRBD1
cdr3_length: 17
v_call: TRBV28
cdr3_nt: TGTGCCAGCAGTTTATCAACTTGGGACAGGGGCTCTGAAGAGCAGTACTTC
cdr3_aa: CASSLSTWDRGSEEQYF

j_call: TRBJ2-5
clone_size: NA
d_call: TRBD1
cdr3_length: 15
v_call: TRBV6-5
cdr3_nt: TGTGCCAGCAGTTGGACAGGGGGCCAGCGAGAGACCCAGTACTTC
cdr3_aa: CASSWTGGQRETQYF

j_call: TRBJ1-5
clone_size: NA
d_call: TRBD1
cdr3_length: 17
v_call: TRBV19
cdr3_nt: TGTGCCAGTAGTCCCGGGACAGGGGGCGCGGGTCATCAGCCCCAGCATTTT
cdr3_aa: CASSPGTGGAGHQPQHF

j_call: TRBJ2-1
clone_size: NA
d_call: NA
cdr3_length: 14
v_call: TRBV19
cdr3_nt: TGTGCCAGTAGTATACTAGCGCCCTTTGCTGAGCAGTTCTTC
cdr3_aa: CASSILAPFAEQFF

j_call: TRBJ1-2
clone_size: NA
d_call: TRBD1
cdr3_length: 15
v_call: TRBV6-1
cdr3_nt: TGTGCCAGTCACTTAGGGGGGACAGTCAATCGAGGCTACACCTTC
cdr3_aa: CASHLGGTVNRGYTF

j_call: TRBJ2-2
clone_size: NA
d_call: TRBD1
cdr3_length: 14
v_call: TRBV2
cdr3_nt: TGTGCCAGCAGGGGGGACAGTAACACCGGGGAGCTGTTTTTT
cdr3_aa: CASRGDSNTGELFF

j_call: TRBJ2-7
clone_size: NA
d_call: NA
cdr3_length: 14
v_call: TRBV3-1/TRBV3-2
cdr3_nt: TGTGCCAGCAGCCCACTGGACAAAGACTACGAGCAGTACTTC
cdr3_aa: CASSPLDKDYEQYF

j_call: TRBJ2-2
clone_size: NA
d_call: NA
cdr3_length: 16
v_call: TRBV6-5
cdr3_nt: TGTGCCAGCAGTTACTCAGGCGCTGTCGTCCGAGGGGAGCTGTTTTTT
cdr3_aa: CASSYSGAVVRGELFF

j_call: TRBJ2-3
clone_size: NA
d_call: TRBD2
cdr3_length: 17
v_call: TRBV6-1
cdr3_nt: TGTGCCAGCAGTGTCATAATAGCCGGGGGGGGGACAGATACGCAGTATTTT
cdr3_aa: CASSVIIAGGGTDTQYF

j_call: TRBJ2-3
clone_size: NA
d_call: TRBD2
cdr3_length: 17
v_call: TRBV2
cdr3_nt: TGTGCCAGCAGTGTTCCCGCGGAGCGGGGGATGTTAGATACGCAGTATTTT
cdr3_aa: CASSVPAERGMLDTQYF

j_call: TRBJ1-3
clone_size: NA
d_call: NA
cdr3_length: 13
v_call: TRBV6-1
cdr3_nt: TGTGCCAGCAGTGAAGCGCGAGGCGGAAACATATATTTT
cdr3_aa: CASSEARGGNIYF

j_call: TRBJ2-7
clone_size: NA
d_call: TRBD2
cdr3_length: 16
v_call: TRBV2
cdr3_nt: TGTGCCAGCAGTGAACTGGCGGGGGGGCCCACCTACGAGCAGTACTTC
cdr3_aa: CASSELAGGPTYEQYF

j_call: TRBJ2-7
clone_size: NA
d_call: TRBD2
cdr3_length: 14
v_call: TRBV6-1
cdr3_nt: TGTGCCAGCAGGTCCGGGACTAGCGACTACGAGCAGTACTTC
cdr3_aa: CASRSGTSDYEQYF

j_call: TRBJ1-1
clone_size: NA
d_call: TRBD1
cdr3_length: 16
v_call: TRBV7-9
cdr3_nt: TGTGCCAGCAGCTTAGGGACAGGGGCACCGAACACTGAAGCTTTCTTT
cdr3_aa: CASSLGTGAPNTEAFF

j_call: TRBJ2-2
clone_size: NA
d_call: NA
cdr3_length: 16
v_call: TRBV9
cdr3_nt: TGTGCCAGCAGCGTAGGGGTAGCTCCGAACACCGGGGAGCTGTTTTTT
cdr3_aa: CASSVGVAPNTGELFF

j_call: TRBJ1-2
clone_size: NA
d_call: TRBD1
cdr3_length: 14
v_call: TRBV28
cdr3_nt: TGTGCCAGCATACAGGGGGGAACGGTCTATGGCTACACCTTC
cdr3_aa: CASIQGGTVYGYTF

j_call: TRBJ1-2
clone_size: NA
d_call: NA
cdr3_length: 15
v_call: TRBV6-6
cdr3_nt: TGTGCCAGCAGTTACTTTACGTCAGGGACGATAGGCTACACCTTC
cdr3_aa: CASSYFTSGTIGYTF